The 9 T cell receptor beta chains below come from one sample, sequenced in a study of blood T cell repertoires in COVID-19. TCRdb's copy holds only in-frame clones and misses some; the assay was immunoSEQ multiplex PCR. The sample contains around 200,000 clones, roughly 90% of which appear only once. The sample comprised PBMCs or T cells enriched from blood (not recorded which). The receptors were sampled from a man aged 18 to 30 with acute COVID-19.

The genes are TRBV21-1 and TRBJ2-6; TRBD1 reflects the table's D call only, with no check against the DNA. TRBV21-1 corresponds to a pseudogene. CDR3 length: 15 residues. The CDR3 region has the DNA TGTGCCAGCAGCAAGACAGGGGAGGGGGCCAACGTCCTGACTTTC. This sequence encodes CASSKTGEGANVLTF.

J is TRBJ1-2 and V is TRBV28; the D gene is possibly TRBD1 (6 bases). From germline, CDR1 is MDHEN and CDR2 SYDVKM. The CDR3 spans 14 residues. Trimming left V 6 bases short and J 4 bases short, with 15 bases between. The CDR3 sequence is CASRLPDSSYGYTF. The CDR3 DNA sequence: TGTGCCAGCAGACTACCGGACAGCTCCTATGGCTACACCTTC.

The chain recombines TRBV4-1 with TRBJ2-7, with 7 bases fitting TRBD1. The CDR3 consists of 14 residues. Losses at the gene ends were 4 bases for V and 0 bases for J; bases not matched to a gene: 3. Per the germline V gene, CDR1 is MGHRA and CDR2 is YSYEKL. The CDR3 sequence: CASSPWDSSYEQYF. The CDR3 nucleotides read TGCGCCAGCAGCCCGTGGGACAGCTCCTACGAGCAGTACTTC.

The rearrangement uses TRBV2 and TRBJ2-7; the D gene is possibly TRBD1 (6 bases). The CDR3 extends over 17 amino acids. CDR1 is SNHLY and CDR2 is FYNNEI in the germline V gene. The V end was cut by 5 bases, the J end by 0 bases, with 20 bases between. CDR3 nucleotides: TGTGCCAGCAGTCGTAACGACCCCGGGACACTCTCCTACGAGCAGTACTTC. Its protein is CASSRNDPGTLSYEQYF. Full variable domain (outside the CDR3, taken from reference TRBV2 and TRBJ2-7): EPEVTQTPSHQVTQMGQEVILRCVPISNHLYFYWYRQILGQKVEFLVSFYNNEISEKSEIFDDQFSVERPDGSNFTLKIRSTKLEDSAMYFCASSRNDPGTLSYEQYFGPGTRLTVT.

The rearrangement uses TRBV3-1 (or the pseudogene TRBV3-2) and TRBJ1-2; D possibly corresponds to TRBD1 (5 bases). With 2 bases removed from V and 4 bases from J, the gap between germline ends came to 17 bases. Germline lookup yields CDR1 LGHDT and CDR2 YNNKEL (reference sequence). The CDR3 is made up of 16 amino acids. Written as DNA, the CDR3 is TGTGCCAGCAGCCAATCTGGGCAGGGCGTATTCTATGGCTACACCTTC. Its translation: CASSQSGQGVFYGYTF.

The gene calls are TRBV9 and TRBJ1-5; D gene uncertain. V was shortened by 3 bases and J by 2 bases, with 6 bases between the two germline ends. The CDR3 spans 13 residues. Germline V lookup: CDR1 SGDLS, CDR2 YYNGEE. Written as DNA, the CDR3 is TGTGCCAGCAGCGGAGATGGCAATCAGCCCCAGCATTTT. Protein sequence: CASSGDGNQPQHF.

CDR3 amino acids: CASSSSPITGDYEQFF. DNA for the CDR3: TGTGCCAGCAGCTCTAGTCCTATTACGGGGGATTATGAGCAGTTCTTC. The chain has TRBV11-3 and TRBJ2-1; possible D gene TRBD2, 6 bases. Per germline, CDR1 SGHNT and CDR2 YENEEA. The CDR3 has 16 residues. Trimming removed 4 bases from V and 8 bases from J, with 21 bases in between.

CDR3 nucleotide sequence: TGTGCCAGCAGCCTGGAGACCCAGTACTTC. Its translation: CASSLETQYF. The rearrangement joins TRBV25-1 to TRBJ2-5; D ambiguous. Germline CDR1 and CDR2: MGHDK and SYGVNS. The V end was cut by 6 bases, the J end by 5 bases, with 4 bases between. CDR3 length: 10 residues.

The rearrangement links TRBV6-2 or TRBV6-3 to TRBJ1-2; D is uncertain. Germline V lookup: CDR1 MNHEY, CDR2 SVGEGT. The CDR3 loop spans 12 amino acids. The V end was cut by 4 bases, the J end by 3 bases, with 6 bases between. CDR3 protein: CASSSSDYGYTF. The CDR3, as DNA: TGTGCCAGCAGTTCATCGGACTATGGCTACACCTTC.